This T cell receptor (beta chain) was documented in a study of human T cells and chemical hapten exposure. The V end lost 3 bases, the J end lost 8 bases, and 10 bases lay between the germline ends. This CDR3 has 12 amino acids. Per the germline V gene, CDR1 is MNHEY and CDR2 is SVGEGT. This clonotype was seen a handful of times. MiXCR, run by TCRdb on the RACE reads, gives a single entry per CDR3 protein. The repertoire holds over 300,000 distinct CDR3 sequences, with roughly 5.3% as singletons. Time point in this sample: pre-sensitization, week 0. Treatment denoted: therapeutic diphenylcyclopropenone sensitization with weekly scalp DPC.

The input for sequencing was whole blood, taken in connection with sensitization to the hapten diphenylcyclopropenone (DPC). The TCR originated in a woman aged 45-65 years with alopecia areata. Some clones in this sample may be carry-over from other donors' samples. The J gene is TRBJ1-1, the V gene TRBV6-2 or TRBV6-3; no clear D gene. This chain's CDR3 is CASSYTEVEAFF. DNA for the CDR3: TGTGCCAGCAGTTATACAGAAGTGGAAGCTTTCTTT.